A selection of T cell receptor beta chains follows, all from one sample in a study of spatial heterogeneity in lung cancer. TCRdb re-called the 5' RACE reads through MiXCR, storing one row per CDR3 protein. In the table there are about 3,900 distinct CDR3 sequences, 5.3% of which are singletons. The input for sequencing was lung tumor tissue, taken at surgery. Receptors were obtained from a female donor with early-stage non-small cell lung cancer. CDR3s include the opening cysteine and the closing phenylalanine or tryptophan. The order of the fields is V gene, D gene, clone size, J gene, CDR3 DNA, CDR3 protein. The D gene is left open where the match is weak. Not all rows give a size; the values are once, few, many and, for expanded clones, a class.

TRBV12-3/TRBV12-4	.	medium-sized	TRBJ1-6	TGTGCCAGCAGTTTGGGGTTTAATTCACCCCTCCACTTT	CASSLGFNSPLHF
TRBV12-5	TRBD2	.	TRBJ2-3	TGTGCTAGTGCCGTCCTGGGGGGGGGCACAGATACGCAGTATTTT	CASAVLGGGTDTQYF
TRBV12-3/TRBV12-4	TRBD1	many	TRBJ1-6	TGTGCCAGCAGCCGGGGGACAGGGGGCTTTGATTCACCCCTCCACTTT	CASSRGTGGFDSPLHF
TRBV7-2	TRBD2	many	TRBJ2-7	TGTGCCAGCGCCGTTCGCTCGGGAGGTACCTACGAGCAGTACTTC	CASAVRSGGTYEQYF
TRBV20-1	.	many	TRBJ2-6	TGCAGTGCTAGAGGAAGGAGGCTAGACGACCGCTCTGGGGCCAACGTCCTGACTTTC	CSARGRRLDDRSGANVLTF
TRBV5-1	.	medium-sized	TRBJ2-3	TGCGCCAGCAGCTCGTCTTTGGACGGGACAGATACGCAGTATTTT	CASSSSLDGTDTQYF
TRBV6-6	.	medium-sized	TRBJ1-2	TGTGCCAGCAGTCTCCCGGACGGAGACTATGGCTACACCTTC	CASSLPDGDYGYTF
TRBV6-5	TRBD1	medium-sized	TRBJ2-4	TGTGCCAGCAGTACCGTGGTACAGGGGAACATTCAGTACTTC	CASSTVVQGNIQYF
TRBV7-6	TRBD2	many	TRBJ2-3	TGTGCCAGCAGCCTGTTGGGGGCTAGCGGGAGGGGAGCAGATACGCAGTATTTT	CASSLLGASGRGADTQYF
TRBV20-1	.	many	TRBJ2-7	TGCAGTGCTAGCCCCATAGCTGGGGGCTACGAGCAGTACTTC	CSASPIAGGYEQYF
TRBV27	TRBD2	many	TRBJ2-1	TGTGCCAGCAGTCTATATGGGACTAGCGGGAGAGGTGAGCAGTTCTTC	CASSLYGTSGRGEQFF
TRBV7-2	.	medium-sized	TRBJ1-2	TGTGCCAGCAGCTTCGTTGGAGTAGGGAAAGCCATCTTC	CASSFVGVGKAIF
TRBV28	.	.	TRBJ2-7	TGTGCCAGCAGTTTCTTACAGGTCTACGAGCAGTACTTC	CASSFLQVYEQYF
TRBV19	.	medium-sized	TRBJ2-3	TGTGCCACCCACCAAGTTGTGGGTACGCAGTATTTT	CATHQVVGTQYF
TRBV29-1	TRBD1	medium-sized	TRBJ1-2	TGCAGCGCCACAGGGGGAAGGGTCTATGGCTACACCTTC	CSATGGRVYGYTF
TRBV7-2	.	few	TRBJ1-1	TGTGCCAGCAGCTTAGCAGGGGGAGGGACTGAAGCTTTCTTT	CASSLAGGGTEAFF
TRBV6-2/TRBV6-3	.	.	TRBJ2-1	TGTGCCAGCAGTAACCGGGACATAGCCTACAATGAGCAGTTCTTC	CASSNRDIAYNEQFF
TRBV27	.	.	TRBJ2-5	TGTGCCAGCAGTTCACCCCAGGGACCGGGGACCCAGTACTTC	CASSSPQGPGTQYF
TRBV12-3/TRBV12-4	.	medium-sized	TRBJ2-5	TGTGCCAGCAGTTTTTCATGGAAAGAGACCCAGTACTTC	CASSFSWKETQYF
TRBV18	TRBD1	medium-sized	TRBJ1-2	TGTGCCAGCTCCAACGGACAGGGAACTAAGGGCTACACCTTC	CASSNGQGTKGYTF
TRBV28	.	medium-sized	TRBJ1-2	TGTGCCAGCAGCCAATGGGGGTATGGCTACACCTTC	CASSQWGYGYTF
TRBV7-2	TRBD2	many	TRBJ2-3	TGTGCCAGCAGCCCACGGACTAGGAATGTAAATACGCAGTATTTT	CASSPRTRNVNTQYF
TRBV6-2/TRBV6-3	TRBD2	medium-sized	TRBJ2-2	TGTGCCAGCAGTCGCGGACTAGCGGGAGGGCCGATCGGGGAGCTGTTTTTT	CASSRGLAGGPIGELFF
TRBV7-2	TRBD2	.	TRBJ2-1	TGTGCCAGCAGCGAAAGACTAGCGGGAGGCGGGAATGAGCAGTTCTTC	CASSERLAGGGNEQFF
TRBV5-1	TRBD1	medium-sized	TRBJ2-2	TGCGCCAGCAGCCACGGGACAGCGAACACCGGGGAGCTGTTTTTT	CASSHGTANTGELFF
TRBV13	TRBD1	medium-sized	TRBJ1-4	TGTGCCAGCAGCCCGGACAGGGCCAATGAAAAACTGTTTTTT	CASSPDRANEKLFF